The source of this T cell receptor (beta chain) is a study of T cells in localized non-small cell lung cancer. As regards this clone: Antigen specificity is unknown.

This CDR3 is built from 12 residues. V lost 2 bases and J 5 bases, leaving 4 bases between the germline ends. CDR1 is MNHEY and CDR2 is SMNVEV in the germline V gene (reference sequence). Study-wide points: Uninvolved adjacent lung had higher T cell clonality than tumor and all other tissues. Median detection of top 100 tumor clones in adjacent lung was 57 clones. The study linked higher blood T cell density to longer overall survival. As only one tumor region underwent sequencing, heterogeneity remains possible.

TCRdb's table, derived via immunoSEQ multiplex PCR, lists solely in-frame clones and lacks some. Here the sample spans about 25,000 clones, approximately 86% being singletons. The source material was peripheral blood, sampled before any cancer treatment. The receptor comes from a female donor older than 55 with stage I lung adenocarcinoma. The chain carries TRBV27 and TRBJ1-5; D ambiguous. The CDR3 DNA is TGTGCCAGCAGTTTAAGGCATCAGCCCCAGCATTTT. This translates into CASSLRHQPQHF.